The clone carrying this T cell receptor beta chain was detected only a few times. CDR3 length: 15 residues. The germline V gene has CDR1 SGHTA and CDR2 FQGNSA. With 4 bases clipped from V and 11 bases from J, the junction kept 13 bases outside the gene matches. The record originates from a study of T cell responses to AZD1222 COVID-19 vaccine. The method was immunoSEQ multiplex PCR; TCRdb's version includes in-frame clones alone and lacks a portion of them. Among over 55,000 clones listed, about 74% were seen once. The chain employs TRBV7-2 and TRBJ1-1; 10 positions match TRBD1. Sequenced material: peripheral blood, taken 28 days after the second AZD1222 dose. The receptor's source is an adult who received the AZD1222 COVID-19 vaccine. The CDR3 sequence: CASSSPIGQGGKAFF. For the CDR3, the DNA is TGTGCCAGCAGCTCTCCGATTGGACAGGGGGGTAAGGCTTTCTTT.